The sample holds a few counts of the clone carrying this T cell receptor beta chain. The sample originates from a study of T-cell reconstitution after alpha-beta-depleted transplantation in children. Unique molecular identifiers were built into the TCRbeta library. TCRdb re-called the PCR reads with MiXCR, one entry per CDR3 protein. This table has some 290,000 distinct CDR3 sequences, 23% appearing once. This material consisted of PBMCs, mostly from graft donor cells, taken 180 days after TCRalphabeta/CD19-depleted stem cell transplant. This receptor was identified in a male patient between 5 and 17 years old who had a stem cell transplant for acute lymphoblastic leukemia, so the T cells may come from the graft donor.

The CDR3 loop reads CATSGGGSSSTDTQYF. The CDR3 bases are TGTGCCACCAGCGGGGGGGGTAGCTCCAGCACAGATACGCAGTATTTT. The chain employs TRBV15 and TRBJ2-3, with 7 bases lining up with TRBD2. V lost 5 bases to trimming and J lost 0 bases; unmatched junction nucleotides: 8. CDR1 and CDR2 (germline): LNHNV, YYDKDF (reference sequence). This CDR3 comprises 16 residues.